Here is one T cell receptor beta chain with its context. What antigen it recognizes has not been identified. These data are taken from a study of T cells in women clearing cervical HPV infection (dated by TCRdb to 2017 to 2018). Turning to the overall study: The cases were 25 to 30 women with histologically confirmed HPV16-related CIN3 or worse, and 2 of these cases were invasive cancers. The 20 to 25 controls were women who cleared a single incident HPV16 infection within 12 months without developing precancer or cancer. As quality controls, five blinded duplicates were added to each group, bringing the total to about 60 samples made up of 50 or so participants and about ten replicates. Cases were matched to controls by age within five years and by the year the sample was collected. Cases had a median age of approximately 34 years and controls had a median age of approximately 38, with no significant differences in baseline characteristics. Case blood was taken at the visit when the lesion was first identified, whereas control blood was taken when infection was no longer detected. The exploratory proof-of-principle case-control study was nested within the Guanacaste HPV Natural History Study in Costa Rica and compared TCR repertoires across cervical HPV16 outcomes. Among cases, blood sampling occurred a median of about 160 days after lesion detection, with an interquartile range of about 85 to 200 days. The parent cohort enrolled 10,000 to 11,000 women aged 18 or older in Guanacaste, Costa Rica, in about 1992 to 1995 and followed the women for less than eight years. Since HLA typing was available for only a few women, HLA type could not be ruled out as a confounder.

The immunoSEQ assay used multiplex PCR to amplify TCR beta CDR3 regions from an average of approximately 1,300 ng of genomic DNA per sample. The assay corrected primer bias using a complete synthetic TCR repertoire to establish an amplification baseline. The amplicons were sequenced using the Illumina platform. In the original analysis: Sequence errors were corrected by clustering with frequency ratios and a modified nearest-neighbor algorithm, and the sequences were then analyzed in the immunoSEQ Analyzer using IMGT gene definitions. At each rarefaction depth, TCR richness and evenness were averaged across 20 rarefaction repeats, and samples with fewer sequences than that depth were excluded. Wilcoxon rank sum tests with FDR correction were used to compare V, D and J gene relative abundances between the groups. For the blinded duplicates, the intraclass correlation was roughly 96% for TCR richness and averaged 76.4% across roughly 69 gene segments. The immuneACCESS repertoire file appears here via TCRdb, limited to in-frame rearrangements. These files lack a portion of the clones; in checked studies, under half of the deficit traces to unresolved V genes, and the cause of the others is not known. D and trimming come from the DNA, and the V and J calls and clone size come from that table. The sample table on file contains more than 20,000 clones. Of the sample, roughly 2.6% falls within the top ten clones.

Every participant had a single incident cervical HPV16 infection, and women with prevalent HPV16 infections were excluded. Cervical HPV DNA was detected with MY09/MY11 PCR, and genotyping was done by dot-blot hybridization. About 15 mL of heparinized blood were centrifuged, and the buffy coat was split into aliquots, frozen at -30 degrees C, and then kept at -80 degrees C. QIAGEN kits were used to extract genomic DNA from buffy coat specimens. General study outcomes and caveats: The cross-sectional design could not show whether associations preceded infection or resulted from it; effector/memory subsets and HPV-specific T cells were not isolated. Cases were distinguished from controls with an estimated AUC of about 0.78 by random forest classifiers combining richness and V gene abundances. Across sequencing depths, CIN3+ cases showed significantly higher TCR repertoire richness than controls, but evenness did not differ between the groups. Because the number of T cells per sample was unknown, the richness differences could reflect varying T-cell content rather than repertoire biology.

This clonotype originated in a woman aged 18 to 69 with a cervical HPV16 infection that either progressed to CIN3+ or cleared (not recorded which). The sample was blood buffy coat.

The sequenced part of the CDR3 DNA is TGTGCCAGCAGCTCCACTCAGGGGACTGAA. Translated, this gives CASSSTQGTE. The full CDR3 protein is CASSSTQGTEAFF. The sequence links TRBV7-9 to TRBJ1-1, with a tentative D gene TRBD1 over 6 matching bases. The sequenced fragment ends 3 residues before the CDR3 boundary, so the rest is inferred from the germline J gene. From its cysteine to its phenylalanine, the CDR3 spans 13 amino acids. Only the CDR3 bases that were read are kept: 30 of them, in frame from base 1. The germline V gene (reference sequence) specifies SEHNR as CDR1 and FQNEAQ as CDR2. Relative to germline, V is 4 bases shorter and J is 5 bases shorter, with 11 bases between their ends.